One and the same sample provided the 17 T cell receptor beta chains below, sequenced in a study of tumor-infiltrating lymphocytes in primary liver carcinoma. Extraction also yielded germline DNA, while blood RNA was obtained from unsorted whole blood. TCR beta cDNA was prepared out of roughly 490 ng total RNA by means of a constant-region primer. Nested multiplex PCR, run for three rounds with slightly modified ARM-PCR, yielded TCR beta libraries. In the first two PCR rounds, TRBV1-TRBV30 forward primers were paired with a C-beta reverse primer, and each round lasted roughly 9 cycles. Using its own MiXCR run on the multiplex PCR reads, TCRdb lists one record per CDR3 protein. Of over 250,000 distinct CDR3 sequences listed, almost 60% are singletons. Material: peripheral blood. These receptor sequences come from a woman in her twenties or thirties with primary liver carcinoma and hepatitis B virus infection.

Note on this clonotype: At one of its ends the junction is not consistent with the germline gene, which may arise from a read error. The V gene is TRBV7-8, the J gene TRBJ2-3; 9 bases line up with TRBD1. Germline V lookup: CDR1 SGHVS, CDR2 FQNEAQ. The CDR3 covers 15 residues. In DNA form, the CDR3 reads TGTTCCAGCAGCTTAACAGGGGGCATCACAGATACGCAGTATTTT. Its protein is CSSSLTGGITDTQYF.

At least ten counts were recorded for this clonotype. The chain is built from TRBV6-1 and TRBJ1-1, with 7 bases fitting TRBD1. The CDR3 totals 13 residues. The germline V gene encodes CDR1 MNHNS and CDR2 SASEGT. The V segment lost 6 bases and the J segment 3 bases; nucleotides outside the gene matches: 4. For the CDR3, the DNA is TGTGCCAGCAGGGTACAGGGGTACACTGAAGCTTTCTTT. Amino acids: CASRVQGYTEAFF.

V usage is TRBV7-9 and J usage is TRBJ2-4; D might be TRBD1 or TRBD2, each matching 5 bases. The V end was cut by 2 bases, the J end by 8 bases, with 22 bases between. Per germline, CDR1 SEHNR and CDR2 FQNEAQ (reference sequence). The CDR3 covers 17 residues. The CDR3 bases are TGTGCCAGCAGCTTAAGACTCCAGACCGGGACGCCCCACATTCAGTACTTC. Translated: CASSLRLQTGTPHIQYF.

On this clonotype: In this CDR3 the conserved last residue, phenylalanine or tryptophan, is missing, so a read error is likely. This chain links TRBV29-1 with TRBJ2-7; no reliable D call. CDR1 is SQVTM, CDR2 ANQGSEA, per germline. CDR3 length: 14 residues. The CDR3: CSVAKSRGPYGQYL. CDR3 DNA sequence: TGCAGCGTCGCTAAGTCGAGAGGCCCCTACGGGCAGTACCTC.

The chain recombines TRBV7-8 with TRBJ2-2; weak D call: TRBD1 (6 bases). V shed 3 bases and J shed 4 bases, with 12 bases lying between them. The CDR3 spans 15 residues. Germline-derived CDR1 and CDR2 are SGHVS and FQNEAQ. The CDR3 protein is CASSFSGVLTGELFF. The CDR3 DNA reads as TGTGCCAGCAGCTTCTCAGGGGTTCTCACCGGGGAGCTGTTTTTT. Drawing the rest from reference TRBV7-8 and TRBJ2-2, the complete variable domain is GAGVSQSPRYKVAKRGQDVALRCDPISGHVSLFWYQQALGQGPEFLTYFQNEAQLDKSGLPSDRFFAERPEGSVSTLKIQRTQQEDSAVYLCASSFSGVLTGELFFGEGSRLTVL.

This clonotype has more than one count but fewer than ten. J is TRBJ1-1 and V is TRBV5-1; D is undetermined. Germline V gives CDR1 SGHRS, CDR2 YFSETQ. V was trimmed by 1 base and J by 0 bases, leaving 13 bases between them. This CDR3 has 16 amino acids. CDR3 sequence: CASSLPTGVLNTEAFF. CDR3 in DNA: TGCGCCAGCAGCTTGCCTACGGGTGTCTTGAACACTGAAGCTTTCTTT.

Comments on this clonotype: This may stem from a read error, because a much larger clone lies one nucleotide away. V is TRBV6-2 or TRBV6-3 and J is TRBJ2-1, with 12 bases that match TRBD2. This CDR3 is built from 18 residues. Germline CDR1 and CDR2: MNHEY and SVGEGT. Unmatched junction bases numbered 11, after V lost 2 bases and J lost 6 bases. This CDR3 reads CASSYRLAGEARRNEQFF. The CDR3 DNA is TGTGCCAGCAGTTACCGACTAGCGGGAGAGGCCCGCCGCAATGAGCAGTTCTTC.

Remarks on this clonotype: This CDR3 is missing its conserved last phenylalanine or tryptophan, likely due to a read error. The limits of the CDR3 on the DNA are not certain, so only TCRdb's listed CDR3 is given. This rearrangement joins TRBV11-1 to TRBJ2-5. CDR1 and CDR2 (germline): SGHAT, FQDESV (reference sequence). The CDR3 spans 13 amino acids, including both terminal residues. The CDR3 sequence: CASSSANQETQNL.

Of note for this clonotype: A clone one base away is much larger, so this may be a read error. The rearrangement uses TRBV6-5 and TRBJ2-1, with TRBD2 as a possible D gene (5 bases). The germline V gene encodes CDR1 MNHEY and CDR2 SVGAGI. The CDR3 is 15 residues long. The CDR3 here is CASSYSAEITSSQIF. CDR3 DNA: TGTGCCAGCAGTTACTCCGCCGAAATTACTAGTTCGCAGATCTTC.

This clonotype was seen a few times. This CDR3 is CASSPHVAPQLTEQFF. The CDR3 nucleotides are TGTGCCAGCAGCCCCCACGTTGCCCCCCAACTGACTGAGCAGTTCTTC. This chain uses TRBV7-8 with TRBJ2-1; unclear D gene. Trimming shortened V by 5 bases and J by 9 bases, and 23 bases separated the two germline ends. The CDR3 loop spans 16 amino acids. Germline V lookup: CDR1 SGHVS, CDR2 FQNEAQ.

By frequency in the sample, this clonotype is medium-sized (0.01 to 0.1%). The chain combines TRBV11-3 with TRBJ2-3, with TRBD1 matching 7 bases. There are 14 residues in the CDR3. Germline V CDR1 and CDR2: SGHNT, YENEEA. With V trimmed by 4 bases and J by 4 bases, 5 bases remained unmatched. CDR3 region: CASSYEQGSDTQYF. As DNA, the CDR3 is TGTGCCAGCAGCTATGAACAGGGGTCAGATACGCAGTATTTT.

This clonotype has just a few counts. One junction end disagrees with the germline gene, perhaps due to a read error. J is TRBJ2-3 and V is TRBV11-2, with D perhaps TRBD2 (5 bases). Germline-derived CDR1 and CDR2 are SGHAT and FQNNGV. The CDR3 sequence is 15 residues long. Here the CDR3 DNA reads TGTGCCAGTAGCGCCCTCGGCCTGCGGGCAGATACGCAATATTTT. Protein: CASSALGLRADTQYF.

In this sample, this clonotype turned up a few times. The rearrangement links TRBV4-3 to TRBJ2-2; 10 positions agree with TRBD2. Germline V gene data show CDR1 as LGHNA and CDR2 as YSLEER. Unmatched junction bases numbered 6, after V lost 4 bases and J lost 4 bases. The CDR3 is made up of 16 amino acids. As DNA, the CDR3 is TGCGCCAGCAGCCCGAGCGGGAGGGCTTCCACCGGGGAGCTGTTTTTT. Translated, it gives CASSPSGRASTGELFF.

A few counts support this clonotype. V and J are TRBV28 and TRBJ1-1, with 7 positions matching TRBD1. Germline CDR1 is MDHEN and CDR2 is SYDVKM. V gave up 6 bases and J gave up 4 bases; unmatched junction bases: 5. The CDR3 contains 13 residues. The CDR3 here is CASRLTGSTEAFF. CDR3 DNA: TGTGCCAGCAGATTGACAGGGAGCACTGAAGCTTTCTTT.

In regard to this clonotype: Because it lacks the conserved phenylalanine or tryptophan at the end, this CDR3 is likely a read error. The chain uses TRBV6-2 or TRBV6-3 and TRBJ2-7; 7 nucleotides match TRBD2. The CDR3 is 13 residues long. Per the germline V gene, CDR1 is MNHEY and CDR2 is SVGEGT. Trimming removed 6 bases from V and 3 bases from J; junction bases left unmatched: 5. The CDR3 sequence: CASRSGTNYEQYS. CDR3 nucleotide sequence: TGTGCCAGCAGAAGCGGGACTAACTACGAGCAGTACTCC.

This chain uses TRBV29-1 with TRBJ2-7; no definite D call. Trimming removed 4 bases from V and 0 bases from J, with 10 bases in between. The CDR3 extends over 13 amino acids. Germline lookup yields CDR1 SQVTM and CDR2 ANQGSEA. DNA of the CDR3: TGCAGCGTTGTGGTAGTGAACTCCTACGAGCAGTACTTC. Protein sequence: CSVVVVNSYEQYF.

The CDR3 nucleotides are TGTGCCAGCAGCTTAGGCCAGGGCTGGTATGAGCAGTTCTTC. It translates to CASSLGQGWYEQFF. J is TRBJ2-1 and V is TRBV7-9; tentative D call: TRBD1 (5 bases). The V end was cut by 1 base, the J end by 8 bases, with 12 bases between. Germline CDR1 is SEHNR and CDR2 is FQNEAQ (reference sequence). CDR3 length equals 14 residues.